What follows are 3 T cell receptor beta chains derived from one specimen sequenced in a study of vaccination and CD4 T cells after COVID-19 (dated by TCRdb to between 2020 and 2023). These TCRs are of unknown antigen specificity. Library prep was done by PCR. Sequencing was performed on an Illumina iSeq 100. TCR sequencing of DNA from cultured CD4+ T cells used the Oncomine TCR Beta short-read assay at the Johns Hopkins FTIC core. TCRdb itself trimmed the public reads at Q25 with fastp, ran MiXCR and retained productive beta chains. Under each unique CDR3 protein, matching rows form one entry showing the most common genes and DNA. Here the sample has 1,500 to 2,000 distinct CDR3 sequences; around 79% occur a single time. The ten largest clones capture 35% to 55% of the sample. The treatment or condition label here, explained by the study, means: roughly 11-day PBMC culture with coronavirus spike peptide pools or control peptides (ViraFEST assay).

This material consisted of CD4+ T cells from blood, cultured in vitro, taken after SARS-CoV-2 vaccination. The source is a human donor who had recovered from COVID-19.

The sample holds a few counts of this clonotype. The genes are TRBV20-1 and TRBJ2-2; possible D gene TRBD2, 5 bases. CDR3 length: 14 amino acids. With 3 bases removed from V and 0 bases from J, the gap between germline ends came to 8 bases. The germline V gene encodes CDR1 DFQATT and CDR2 SNEGSKA (reference sequence). The CDR3 DNA follows: TGCAGTGCTAGGGGGAGTTCGAACACCGGGGAGCTGTTTTTT. Translated, it gives CSARGSSNTGELFF.

The V and J genes are TRBV15 and TRBJ1-2, with TRBD1 as a possible D gene (5 bases). V lost 0 bases and J 7 bases, leaving 15 bases between the germline ends. Germline loops: CDR1 LNHNV, CDR2 YYDKDF (reference sequence). The CDR3 extends over 15 amino acids. CDR3 coding DNA: TGTGCCACCAGCAGAGATAGAGCAGGGATCGTTGGCTACACCTTC. Its protein product is CATSRDRAGIVGYTF.

The chain carries TRBV15 and TRBJ1-2; D is unresolved. Germline CDR1 is LNHNV and CDR2 is YYDKDF (reference sequence). V lost 3 bases to trimming and J lost 3 bases, with 8 bases between them. The CDR3 consists of 13 residues. The DNA for the CDR3 is TGTGCCACCAGCAGGGACGGATACTATGGCTACACCTTC. Translating it yields CATSRDGYYGYTF.